Following are 26 T cell receptor beta chains from one sample sequenced in a study of cytomegalovirus exposure and HLA in healthy donors. PCR amplification relied on 60 Vbeta primers (plus 13 Jbeta primers). Data came from immunoSEQ multiplex PCR; TCRdb stores just in-frame clones and leaves some out. The repertoire consists of some 220,000 clones, with approximately 90% occurring once and the leading ten covering 1%. What was sequenced was PBMCs. These receptors all stem from a woman between 18 and 29 years old in good health and CMV-seronegative.

The chain combines TRBV4-1 with TRBJ1-5, with 10 positions matching TRBD1. In germline, CDR1 is MGHRA, CDR2 YSYEKL. J gave up 9 bases and V 4 bases, and 15 bases lay outside the gene matches. The CDR3 runs to 17 residues. The CDR3 sequence: CASSRPSTGGKGRPQHF. CDR3 sequence (DNA): TGCGCCAGCAGCCGACCGTCGACAGGGGGCAAAGGGAGGCCCCAGCATTTT.

The rearrangement links TRBV5-1 to TRBJ2-1, with TRBD2 identical over 8 bases. CDR3 length equals 17 residues. CDR1 and CDR2 from the germline V gene are SGHRS and YFSETQ. With V trimmed by 6 bases and J by 4 bases, 15 bases remained unmatched. The CDR3 nucleotides read TGCGCCAGCACTCCAACCTTAGCGGGAACCTTATACAATGAGCAGTTCTTC. Its protein is CASTPTLAGTLYNEQFF.

The table lists this clone with a count of one. The chain joins TRBV5-1 to TRBJ2-4; maybe TRBD1 (8 bases). Germline CDR1 and CDR2: SGHRS and YFSETQ. There are 13 residues in the CDR3. Deletions cut 8 bases from V and 6 bases from J, with 15 bases between. The CDR3 DNA follows: TGCGCCAGTGCGACAGGGGAGGGAAACATTCAGTACTTC. Its protein product is CASATGEGNIQYF.

J is TRBJ2-2 and V is TRBV5-5; D gene unclear. Trimming stripped 0 bases from V and 6 bases from J, with 15 bases between. CDR1 is SGHKS and CDR2 is YYEKEE in the germline V gene (reference sequence). The CDR3 has 16 amino acids. The CDR3 spells CASSLVARPEPGELFF. The CDR3, as DNA: TGTGCCAGCAGCTTGGTCGCCAGGCCCGAACCCGGGGAGCTGTTTTTT. Drawing the rest from reference TRBV5-5 and TRBJ2-2, the complete variable domain is DAGVTQSPTHLIKTRGQQVTLRCSPISGHKSVSWYQQVLGQGPQFIFQYYEKEERGRGNFPDRFSARQFPNYSSELNVNALLLGDSALYLCASSLVARPEPGELFFGEGSRLTVL.

This chain uses TRBV19 with TRBJ2-3, with 10 bases identical to TRBD2. Germline CDR1 is LNHDA and CDR2 is SQIVND (reference sequence). The CDR3 has 14 amino acids. V lost 5 bases to trimming and J lost 12 bases; unmatched junction nucleotides: 11. The CDR3 DNA sequence: TGTGCCAGTAGTCCCTTGGGTAGCGGGGGGCCTCAGTATTTT. As protein: CASSPLGSGGPQYF.

The chain has TRBV29-1 and TRBJ1-1; maybe TRBD1 (5 bases). This CDR3 spans 12 amino acids. Between the trimmed V and J ends, which lost 4 bases and 5 bases, there was a span of 11 bases. CDR1 SQVTM and CDR2 ANQGSEA come from the germline V gene. CDR3: CSVGKEGTEAFF. The CDR3 bases are TGCAGCGTTGGGAAGGAGGGGACTGAAGCTTTCTTT.

The chain carries TRBV5-1 and TRBJ2-1; 10 nucleotides match TRBD2. The CDR3 runs 15 residues. Germline V CDR1 and CDR2: SGHRS, YFSETQ. Unmatched junction bases numbered 4, after V lost 0 bases and J lost 7 bases. The chain's CDR3 is CASSLDLAGVNEQFF. CDR3 bases: TGCGCCAGCAGCTTGGACCTAGCGGGAGTGAATGAGCAGTTCTTC.

The J gene is TRBJ2-3, the V gene TRBV5-1; a possible D gene is TRBD2 (5 bases). Per germline, CDR1 SGHRS and CDR2 YFSETQ. The CDR3 has 14 amino acids. Trimming took off 0 bases at V and 4 bases at J, with 9 bases between the two ends. CDR3 in amino acids: CASSLEDLSDTQYF. DNA for the CDR3: TGCGCCAGCAGCTTGGAGGACTTGTCAGATACGCAGTATTTT.

The chain couples TRBV11-1 to TRBJ2-1; D perhaps matches TRBD1 (6 bases). The CDR3 extends over 16 amino acids. CDR1 and CDR2 (germline): SGHAT, FQDESV (reference sequence). V was pared by 2 bases and J by 7 bases, with 18 bases between. CDR3 sequence (DNA): TGTGCCAGCAGCTTAAAAGGAATACAGGGCGTGAATGAGCAGTTCTTC. Translating gives CASSLKGIQGVNEQFF.

In this sample, this clone turned up once. This chain joins TRBV29-1 and TRBJ2-7, with a possible D match to TRBD1 (7 bases). V lost 0 bases and J 3 bases, leaving 12 bases between the germline ends. CDR3 length equals 14 residues. Looked up from germline, CDR1 is SQVTM and CDR2 is ANQGSEA. CDR3 protein: CSVEDRQGGYEQYF. The CDR3 DNA follows: TGCAGCGTTGAAGATCGGCAGGGGGGCTACGAGCAGTACTTC.

The rearrangement links TRBV5-4 to TRBJ2-3, with D unclear. V was pared by 4 bases and J by 4 bases, with 13 bases between. The CDR3 is made up of 14 amino acids. Germline V lookup: CDR1 SGHNT, CDR2 YYREEE (reference sequence). The CDR3 DNA reads as TGTGCCAGCAGCCCTCTAGTTGGTGCAGATACGCAGTATTTT. Its translation is CASSPLVGADTQYF.

V gene TRBV11-3 combines with J gene TRBJ2-3, with TRBD2 matching 9 bases. With 3 bases clipped from V and 8 bases from J, the junction kept 9 bases outside the gene matches. CDR1 is SGHNT and CDR2 is YENEEA in the germline V gene. The length of the CDR3 is 15 residues. Here the CDR3 DNA reads TGTGCCAGCAGCTTTACAGCGGGAGGCCCTGGTACGCAGTATTTT. Its translation: CASSFTAGGPGTQYF.

Regarding this clone: An end of the junction does not agree with germline; a read error may underlie this. In the same sample, other DNA sequences code for this CDR3. This sequence joins TRBV5-5 and TRBJ1-6, with no clear D. The V gene's germline CDR1 is SGHKS and CDR2 YYEKEE (reference sequence). CDR3 length equals 14 residues. CDR3 in amino acids: CASSLEHIDSPLHF. The CDR3 nucleotides are TGTGCCAGCAGCTTAGAACATATTGATTCGCCCCTCCACTTT.

V usage is TRBV5-1 and J usage is TRBJ2-6, with TRBD1 matching 8 bases. CDR1 and CDR2 from the germline V gene are SGHRS and YFSETQ. This CDR3 region has 15 residues. V lost 3 bases and J lost 4; bases outside the gene matches: 3. The CDR3 bases are TGCGCCAGCAGCTCGACAGGGGCCGGGGCCAACGTCCTGACTTTC. It specifies CASSSTGAGANVLTF.

The CDR3 DNA reads as TGTGCCAGCAGTTTTGGGGGGAACGCCTACGAGCAGTACTTC. Translating it yields CASSFGGNAYEQYF. The chain links TRBV27 to TRBJ2-7; D is possibly TRBD2 (6 bases). Germline CDR1 MNHEY, CDR2 SMNVEV (reference sequence). The CDR3 is 14 residues long. Between the trimmed V and J ends, which lost 3 bases and 2 bases, there was a span of 11 bases.

The J gene is TRBJ2-1, the V gene TRBV18; TRBD2 matches at 14 bases. V shed 5 bases, J shed 5 bases, and the junction held 2 bases outside the gene matches. Germline assignment: CDR1 KGHSH and CDR2 LQKENI. This CDR3 has 15 amino acids. In nucleotides, the CDR3 is TGTGCCAGCTCAGCGGGACTAGCGGGGGACAATGAGCAGTTCTTC. Its protein product is CASSAGLAGDNEQFF.

The J gene is TRBJ1-1, the V gene TRBV11-2; 7 nucleotides line up with TRBD1. J was trimmed by 1 base and V by 2 bases; bases with no gene match: 10. Germline CDR1 is SGHAT and CDR2 is FQNNGV. The CDR3 is 17 residues long. CDR3: CASSLSWAGGKNTEAFF. DNA of the CDR3: TGTGCCAGCAGCTTAAGCTGGGCAGGGGGTAAGAACACTGAAGCTTTCTTT.

The J gene is TRBJ2-3, the V gene TRBV30; D might be TRBD1 (6 bases). The V gene's germline CDR1 is GTSNPN and CDR2 SVGIG (reference sequence). The CDR3 contains 12 residues. Trimming stripped 2 bases from V and 5 bases from J, with 8 bases between. The CDR3 sequence: CAWSYREDTQYF. The CDR3, as DNA: TGTGCCTGGAGTTACAGGGAAGATACGCAGTATTTT.

CDR3 DNA sequence: TGCGCCAGCAGGCCTGGACTTAGCGCGAACACCGGGGAGCTGTTTTTT. Residues: CASRPGLSANTGELFF. The V and J genes are TRBV4-3 and TRBJ2-2, with a tentative D call TRBD2 (5 bases). Per the germline V gene, CDR1 is LGHNA and CDR2 is YSLEER. The CDR3 runs 16 residues. Trimming removed 6 bases from V and 0 bases from J, with 14 bases in between.

The chain carries TRBV27 and TRBJ1-2; tentative D call: TRBD1 (5 bases). From germline, CDR1 is MNHEY and CDR2 SMNVEV (reference sequence). The CDR3 spans 15 residues. CDR3 DNA sequence: TGTGCGACACTCGGACGGACACTCGCTAACTATGGCTACACCTTC. Residues: CATLGRTLANYGYTF.

The CDR3 is CASSPWDRGGGYTF. For the CDR3, the DNA is TGTGCCAGTAGTCCTTGGGACAGGGGTGGCGGCTACACCTTC. This chain links TRBV19 with TRBJ1-2, with TRBD1 identical over 10 bases. This CDR3 is built from 14 residues. With 5 bases clipped from V and 8 bases from J, the junction kept 8 bases outside the gene matches. CDR1 is LNHDA and CDR2 is SQIVND in the germline V gene (reference sequence).

The rearrangement links TRBV10-1 to TRBJ2-7, with 8 bases identical to TRBD1. The germline V gene encodes CDR1 WNHNN and CDR2 SYGVQD (reference sequence). Trimming removed 3 bases from V and 6 bases from J; junction bases left unmatched: 7. The CDR3 extends over 14 amino acids. The CDR3 DNA sequence: TGCGCCAGCAGTGACCAAGGACAGGGACCCGAGCAGTACTTC. The encoded protein is CASSDQGQGPEQYF.

The chain carries TRBV18 and TRBJ1-1, with no clear D. Germline V gives CDR1 KGHSH, CDR2 LQKENI. The CDR3 extends over 13 amino acids. Trimming pared 8 bases from V and 1 base from J, leaving 11 bases between. The CDR3, as DNA: TGTGCCAGCGGAAAGGGAGGGAACACTGAAGCTTTCTTT. Its protein product is CASGKGGNTEAFF. The whole variable domain, remainder taken from reference TRBV18 and TRBJ1-1, is NAGVMQNPRHLVRRRGQEARLRCSPMKGHSHVYWYRQLPEEGLKFMVYLQKENIIDESGMPKERFSAEFPKEGPSILRIQQVVRGDSAAYFCASGKGGNTEAFFGQGTRLTVV.

V gene TRBV7-6 combines with J gene TRBJ2-3; D possibly corresponds to TRBD1 (6 bases). Germline values: CDR1 SGHVS, CDR2 FNYEAQ. CDR3 length: 17 residues. Trimming took off 1 base at V and 3 bases at J, with 17 bases between the two ends. The CDR3 loop is CASSLGLRGSTTDTQYF. For the CDR3, the DNA is TGTGCCAGCAGCTTAGGGTTGAGGGGGAGCACAACAGATACGCAGTATTTT.

This chain joins TRBV5-1 and TRBJ2-7; possibly TRBD2 for D (5 bases). Germline loops: CDR1 SGHRS, CDR2 YFSETQ. V lost 4 bases to trimming and J lost 5 bases, with 16 bases between them. There are 14 residues in the CDR3. DNA for the CDR3: TGCGCCAGCAGCCGCTCGGAGGTATCGGACGAGCAGTACTTC. It codes for CASSRSEVSDEQYF.

V is TRBV7-2 and J is TRBJ2-2; TRBD2 might be the D (6 bases). V was cut by 4 bases and J by 6 bases, with 18 bases left in between. CDR3 length equals 16 residues. From germline, CDR1 is SGHTA and CDR2 FQGNSA. CDR3 DNA sequence: TGTGCCAGCAGCTCCGGGCGGGGACGTGTACCCGGGGAGCTGTTTTTT. Translation gives CASSSGRGRVPGELFF.